Given below is one TCR beta chain in context. Trimming cost V 4 bases and J 0 bases, with 13 bases left between them. Germline CDR1 reads MNHEY; CDR2 reads SVGAGI. The CDR3 loop spans 15 amino acids. This sample stems from a study of blood T cell repertoires in COVID-19. Data came from immunoSEQ multiplex PCR; TCRdb stores just in-frame clones and leaves some out. The table includes around 160,000 clones, approximately 80% detected once. V gene TRBV6-5 combines with J gene TRBJ2-7, with a possible D match to TRBD2 (6 bases). The origin of this receptor is a man aged 60-69 years with active or convalescent COVID-19. Sequenced sample: peripheral blood. This CDR3 reads CASSSAREYSYEQYF. The CDR3 bases are TGTGCCAGCAGTTCAGCCCGGGAGTACTCCTACGAGCAGTACTTC.